These T cell receptor beta chains were read from a single sample in a study of T cell responses to AZD1222 COVID-19 vaccine. Assay used: immunoSEQ multiplex PCR; TCRdb lists only in-frame clones, some missing. The sample lists about 150,000 clones; approximately 85% were seen once. The starting material was peripheral blood, obtained on day 0 of AZD1222 vaccination. Receptors originate from an adult in good health. Both conserved end residues are part of each CDR3. A D gene is named only where the DNA matches it firmly.

J: TRBJ2-1; V: TRBV18; D: NA; CDR3: CASSPALALYNEQFF
J: TRBJ2-4; V: TRBV3-1/TRBV3-2; D: TRBD2; CDR3: CASSRMHGFGGRDNIQYF
J: TRBJ1-6; V: TRBV21-1; D: NA; CDR3: CASEKGMGYNSPLHF
J: TRBJ2-7; V: TRBV27; D: TRBD1; CDR3: CASSGQAFSYEQYF
J: TRBJ1-2; V: TRBV9; D: NA; CDR3: CASTSAGSNYGYTF
J: TRBJ1-1; V: TRBV5-1; D: TRBD1; CDR3: CASSTGANTEAFF
J: TRBJ2-5; V: TRBV28; D: TRBD2; CDR3: CASSASRLAGGLETQYF
J: TRBJ2-1; V: TRBV21-1; D: NA; CDR3: CASSKKSSGSKSYNEQFF
J: TRBJ2-1; V: TRBV6-5; D: NA; CDR3: CASTHLGWLGNEQFF
J: TRBJ1-2; V: TRBV6-5; D: NA; CDR3: CASLAPRRGDGYTF
J: TRBJ2-7; V: TRBV10-2; D: NA; CDR3: CASRLFYTSNYEQYF
J: TRBJ1-4; V: TRBV6-5; D: NA; CDR3: CASRETVAGGEKLFF
J: TRBJ1-2; V: TRBV6-1; D: TRBD1; CDR3: CASSERTGNYGYTF
J: TRBJ1-4; V: TRBV10-3; D: TRBD1; CDR3: CAISESGTGVEKLFF
J: TRBJ1-2; V: TRBV6-5; D: NA; CDR3: CASSRGTGYTF
J: TRBJ1-2; V: TRBV4-1; D: NA; CDR3: CASSQEGGRSYGYTF
J: TRBJ1-3; V: TRBV6-5; D: NA; CDR3: CASTSGGSGNTIYF
J: TRBJ1-1; V: TRBV6-5; D: NA; CDR3: CASSQPGDTEAFF
J: TRBJ1-4; V: TRBV3-1/TRBV3-2; D: NA; CDR3: CASSLSENEKLFF
J: TRBJ1-1; V: TRBV21-1; D: NA; CDR3: CASSHPCQGGNTEAFF
J: TRBJ2-7; V: TRBV5-4; D: TRBD2; CDR3: CASSPSASGFSYEQYF
J: TRBJ1-2; V: TRBV12-3/TRBV12-4; D: NA; CDR3: CAASGAGGYTF
J: TRBJ1-4; V: TRBV2; D: TRBD1; CDR3: CASSELGQAVFNEKLFF
J: TRBJ1-4; V: TRBV11-2; D: NA; CDR3: CASSLRRGANEKLFF
J: TRBJ1-1; V: TRBV18; D: TRBD1; CDR3: CASSAPGQRMNTEAFF
J: TRBJ1-1; V: TRBV9; D: NA; CDR3: CASSEGGGTEAFF
J: TRBJ1-5; V: TRBV4-2; D: NA; CDR3: CASSPADLENQPQHF
J: TRBJ1-2; V: TRBV12-3/TRBV12-4; D: NA; CDR3: CASSRGGNGYTF
J: TRBJ1-6; V: TRBV7-2; D: NA; CDR3: CASSQGEPLHF
J: TRBJ2-7; V: TRBV4-1; D: NA; CDR3: CASSQALGQGSYEQYF
J: TRBJ2-2; V: TRBV2; D: NA; CDR3: CASSAGANTGELFF
J: TRBJ1-3; V: TRBV4-2; D: NA; CDR3: CASSQEGGAGNTIYF
J: TRBJ1-2; V: TRBV6-5; D: NA; CDR3: CASSRTEEFNGYTF
J: TRBJ2-1; V: TRBV29-1; D: NA; CDR3: CSVVWLVSSSYNEQFF
J: TRBJ2-5; V: TRBV20-1; D: NA; CDR3: CSARPQETQYF
J: TRBJ2-1; V: TRBV30; D: TRBD1; CDR3: CAWSPGQRQFF
J: TRBJ1-1; V: TRBV9; D: NA; CDR3: CASSGWVGLNTEAFF
J: TRBJ1-4; V: TRBV6-1; D: NA; CDR3: CASSESAATNEKLFF
J: TRBJ2-3; V: TRBV6-4; D: NA; CDR3: CASSQGLSTDTQYF
J: TRBJ2-7; V: TRBV7-2; D: NA; CDR3: CASSLRGGPDYEQYF
J: TRBJ1-5; V: TRBV30; D: NA; CDR3: CAWAFGVRENQPQHF
J: TRBJ1-6; V: TRBV12-3/TRBV12-4; D: NA; CDR3: CASSLDINSPLHF
J: TRBJ1-1; V: TRBV3-1/TRBV3-2; D: NA; CDR3: CASSQDQGTEAFF
J: TRBJ1-2; V: TRBV5-1; D: NA; CDR3: CASSPDGDYGYTF
J: TRBJ2-1; V: TRBV4-1; D: NA; CDR3: CASSQPKRVAPRDPDEQFF
J: TRBJ2-7; V: TRBV6-2/TRBV6-3; D: NA; CDR3: CASSLQGYEQYF
J: TRBJ1-2; V: TRBV13; D: NA; CDR3: CASSFWGGSNYGYTF
J: TRBJ2-1; V: TRBV27; D: NA; CDR3: CASSLKGYEGYNEQFF
J: TRBJ1-4; V: TRBV7-9; D: NA; CDR3: CASSLASIAGGEKLFF
J: TRBJ1-5; V: TRBV7-8; D: TRBD1; CDR3: CASSSIYQGADWGNQPQHF
J: TRBJ1-1; V: TRBV19; D: NA; CDR3: CASSRGQTNTEAFF
J: TRBJ2-6; V: TRBV19; D: NA; CDR3: CASTGQRSGANVLTF
J: TRBJ2-7; V: TRBV27; D: TRBD2; CDR3: CASSPYSGSSYEQYF
J: TRBJ1-5; V: TRBV6-1; D: TRBD1; CDR3: CASSDGAGQVNQPQHF
J: TRBJ1-1; V: TRBV7-9; D: NA; CDR3: CASSFADTEAFF